This TCR beta chain was sequenced for a study of beta chain features in type 1 diabetes. Study-wide points: A moderate, significant TCRB CDR3 shortening appeared in type 1 diabetes across four CD4+ subsets.

Sorting based on CD45RO/CCR7/CD25/CD127/CD95/CD27 separated CD4+ naive, central memory, regulatory and stem cell-like memory cells. The germline V and J ends were trimmed by 3 bases and 4 bases, with 23 bases remaining between them. CDR1 and CDR2 from the germline V gene are SGHTA and FQGNSA. The CDR3 totals 18 residues. Investigators reverse transcribed all isolated RNA, so they sequenced expressed TCRB transcripts. Measured with immunoSEQ multiplex PCR; TCRdb has only the in-frame clones, and not every one. The table has a few hundred thousand clones, roughly 12% seen once. A word on this clone: Its target is not known.

The sequencing input was naive CD4+ T cells from blood. The receptor comes from a woman under 30 with type 1 diabetes. The J gene is TRBJ2-3, the V gene TRBV7-2, with a weak D call TRBD2 (5 bases). CDR3 amino acids: CASSFGPPAWRASDTQYF. CDR3 in DNA: TGTGCCAGCAGCTTTGGACCCCCAGCGTGGCGGGCGTCAGATACGCAGTATTTT.